A single T cell receptor beta chain is shown here with its context. This record belongs to a study of control samples from healthy donors and cancer patients. Assay: immunoSEQ multiplex PCR; the TCRdb copy retains only in-frame clones and omits some. The top ten hold approximately 12% of the sample, which has under 300,000 clones, around 80% seen once. V lost 5 bases and J 4 bases, leaving 9 bases between the germline ends. Per the germline V gene, CDR1 is SGHTA and CDR2 is FQGNSA. The CDR3 covers 13 residues. The chain carries TRBV7-2 and TRBJ1-5, with D possibly matching TRBD1 (6 bases). The TCR originated in a woman aged 55-69 years with lung cancer. The sequenced material came from PBMCs. CDR3 in amino acids: CASSRTGNQPQHF. Here the CDR3 DNA reads TGTGCCAGCAGCCGTACAGGGAATCAGCCCCAGCATTTT.